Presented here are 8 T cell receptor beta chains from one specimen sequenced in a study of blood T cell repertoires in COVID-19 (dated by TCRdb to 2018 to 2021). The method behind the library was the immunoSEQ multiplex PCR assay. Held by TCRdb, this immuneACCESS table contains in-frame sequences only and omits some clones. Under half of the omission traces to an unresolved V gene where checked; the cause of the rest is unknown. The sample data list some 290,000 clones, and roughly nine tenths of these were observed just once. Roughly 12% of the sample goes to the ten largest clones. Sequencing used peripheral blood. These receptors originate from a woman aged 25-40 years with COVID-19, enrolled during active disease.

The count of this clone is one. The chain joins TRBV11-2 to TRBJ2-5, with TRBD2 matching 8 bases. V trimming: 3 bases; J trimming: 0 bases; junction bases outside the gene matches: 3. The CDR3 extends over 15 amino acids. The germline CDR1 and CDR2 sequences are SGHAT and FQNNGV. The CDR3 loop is CASSFLAGNQETQYF. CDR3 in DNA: TGTGCCAGCAGCTTCTTAGCGGGGAACCAAGAGACCCAGTACTTC.

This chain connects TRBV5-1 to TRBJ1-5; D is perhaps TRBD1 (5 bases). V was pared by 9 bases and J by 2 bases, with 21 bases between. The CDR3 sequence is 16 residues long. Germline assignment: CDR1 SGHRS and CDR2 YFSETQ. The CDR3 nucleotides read TGCGCCACCCCATTGGTCACAGGCAAGGGCAATCAGCCCCAGCATTTT. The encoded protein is CATPLVTGKGNQPQHF. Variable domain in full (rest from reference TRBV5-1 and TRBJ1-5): KAGVTQTPRYLIKTRGQQVTLSCSPISGHRSVSWYQQTPGQGLQFLFEYFSETQRNKGNFPGRFSGRQFSNSRSEMNVSTLELGDSALYLCATPLVTGKGNQPQHFGDGTRLSIL.

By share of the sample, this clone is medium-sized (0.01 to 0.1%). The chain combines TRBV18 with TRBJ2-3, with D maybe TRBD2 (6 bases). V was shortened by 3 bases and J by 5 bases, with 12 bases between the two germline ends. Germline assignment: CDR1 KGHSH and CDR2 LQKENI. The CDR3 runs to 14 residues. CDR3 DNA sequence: TGTGCCAGCTCACCGGAGGGGTCTCTAGATACGCAGTATTTT. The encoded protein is CASSPEGSLDTQYF.

The CDR3, as DNA: TGTGCCACAAACCGACAGCTAAACTATGGCTACACCTTC. This gives the protein CATNRQLNYGYTF. This chain connects TRBV12-3 or TRBV12-4 to TRBJ1-2; possibly TRBD1 for D (5 bases). V was clipped by 10 bases and J by 2 bases, with 14 bases between them. The CDR3 loop spans 13 amino acids.

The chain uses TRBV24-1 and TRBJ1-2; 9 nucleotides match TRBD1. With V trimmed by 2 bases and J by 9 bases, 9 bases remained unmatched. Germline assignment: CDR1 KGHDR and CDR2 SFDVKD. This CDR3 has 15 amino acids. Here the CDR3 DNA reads TGTGCCACCAGTGATTCCGGGACAGGGTTTTGGAGCTACACCTTC. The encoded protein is CATSDSGTGFWSYTF.

The DNA for the CDR3 is TGTGCCAGCAGCCAAGTCCGACAGGGTATCGAAAAACTGTTTTTT. Its translation is CASSQVRQGIEKLFF. The V and J genes are TRBV3-1 (or the pseudogene TRBV3-2) and TRBJ1-4, with TRBD1 matching over 7 bases. Trimming cost V 1 base and J 8 bases; bases outside gene matches: 7. CDR1 is LGHDT and CDR2 is YNNKEL in the germline V gene (reference sequence). This CDR3 region has 15 residues.

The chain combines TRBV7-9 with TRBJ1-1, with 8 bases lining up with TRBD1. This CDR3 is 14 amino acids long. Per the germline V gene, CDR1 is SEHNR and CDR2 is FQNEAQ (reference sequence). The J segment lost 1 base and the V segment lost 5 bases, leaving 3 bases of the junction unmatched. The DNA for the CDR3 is TGTGCCAGCAGCGACGGACAGGGGAACACTGAAGCTTTCTTT. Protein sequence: CASSDGQGNTEAFF. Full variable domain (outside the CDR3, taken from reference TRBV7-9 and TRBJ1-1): DTGVSQNPRHKITKRGQNVTFRCDPISEHNRLYWYRQTLGQGPEFLTYFQNEAQLEKSRLLSDRFSAERPKGSFSTLEIQRTEQGDSAMYLCASSDGQGNTEAFFGQGTRLTVV.

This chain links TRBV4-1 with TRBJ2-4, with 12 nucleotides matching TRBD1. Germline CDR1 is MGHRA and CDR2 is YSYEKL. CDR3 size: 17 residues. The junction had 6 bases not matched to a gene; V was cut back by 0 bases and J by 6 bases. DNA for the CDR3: TGCGCCAGCAGCCAAGATCTGGGACAGGGGGCGCGAAACATTCAGTACTTC. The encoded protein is CASSQDLGQGARNIQYF.